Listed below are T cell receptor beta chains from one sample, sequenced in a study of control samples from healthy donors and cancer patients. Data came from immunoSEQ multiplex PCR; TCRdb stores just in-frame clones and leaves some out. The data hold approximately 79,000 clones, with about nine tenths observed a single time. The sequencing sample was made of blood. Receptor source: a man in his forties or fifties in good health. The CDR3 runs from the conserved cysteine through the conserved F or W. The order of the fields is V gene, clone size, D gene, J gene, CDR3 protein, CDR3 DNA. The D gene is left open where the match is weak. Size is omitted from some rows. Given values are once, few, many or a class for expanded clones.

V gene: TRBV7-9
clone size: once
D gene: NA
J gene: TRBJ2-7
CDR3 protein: CASSPDRPYEQYF
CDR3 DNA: TGTGCCAGCAGCCCCGACAGACCCTACGAGCAGTACTTC

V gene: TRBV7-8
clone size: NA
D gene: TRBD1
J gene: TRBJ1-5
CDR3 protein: CASSRTGDDQPQHF
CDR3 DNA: TGTGCCAGCAGCCGGACAGGGGATGATCAGCCCCAGCATTTT

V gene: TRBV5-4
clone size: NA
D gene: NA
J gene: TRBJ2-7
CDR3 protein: CASSLSLTYEQYF
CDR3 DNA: TGTGCCAGCAGCTTATCTCTCACCTACGAGCAGTACTTC

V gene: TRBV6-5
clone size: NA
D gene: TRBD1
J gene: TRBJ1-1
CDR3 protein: CASSRGQGEGTEAFF
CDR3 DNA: TGTGCCAGCAGCCGTGGACAGGGGGAGGGCACTGAAGCTTTCTTT

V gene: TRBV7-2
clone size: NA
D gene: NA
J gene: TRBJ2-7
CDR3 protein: CASSPGLSEQYF
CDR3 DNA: TGTGCCAGCAGCCCCGGACTTTCCGAGCAGTACTTC

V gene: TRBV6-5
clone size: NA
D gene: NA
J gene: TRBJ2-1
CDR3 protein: CASSYSRRGNEQFF
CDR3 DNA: TGTGCCAGCAGTTACTCGCGCAGGGGCAATGAGCAGTTCTTC

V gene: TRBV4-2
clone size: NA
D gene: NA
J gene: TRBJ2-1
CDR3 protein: CASSPRLSGFNEQFF
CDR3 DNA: TGTGCCAGCAGCCCCCGCTTATCGGGTTTTAATGAGCAGTTCTTC

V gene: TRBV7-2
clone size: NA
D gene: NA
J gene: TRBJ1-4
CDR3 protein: CASSLEEGGKLFF
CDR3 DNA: TGTGCCAGCAGCTTAGAGGAGGGGGGAAAACTGTTTTTT

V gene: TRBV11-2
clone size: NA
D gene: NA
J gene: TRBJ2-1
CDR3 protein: CASSLDTRAQFF
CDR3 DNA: TGTGCCAGCAGCTTAGACACTCGGGCGCAGTTCTTC

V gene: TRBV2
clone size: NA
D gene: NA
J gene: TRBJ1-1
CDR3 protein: CASTVAGRNTEAFF
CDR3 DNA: TGTGCCAGCACAGTTGCAGGGAGGAACACTGAAGCTTTCTTT

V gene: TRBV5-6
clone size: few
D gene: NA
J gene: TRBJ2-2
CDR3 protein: CASSLTSNTGELFF
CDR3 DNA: TGTGCCAGCAGCTTAACCTCGAACACCGGGGAGCTGTTTTTT

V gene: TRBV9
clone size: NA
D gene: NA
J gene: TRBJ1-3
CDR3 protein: CASSVEAASGNTIYF
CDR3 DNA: TGTGCCAGCAGCGTAGAGGCAGCGTCTGGAAACACCATATATTTT

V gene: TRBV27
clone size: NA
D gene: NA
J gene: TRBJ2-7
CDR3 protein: CASSFGRWGEQYF
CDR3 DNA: TGTGCCAGCAGTTTCGGCAGATGGGGCGAGCAGTACTTC

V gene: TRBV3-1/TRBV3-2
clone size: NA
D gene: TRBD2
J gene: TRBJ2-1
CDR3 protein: CASSPDIKASGNNEQFF
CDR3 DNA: TGTGCCAGCAGCCCCGACATCAAGGCTAGCGGAAACAATGAGCAGTTCTTC

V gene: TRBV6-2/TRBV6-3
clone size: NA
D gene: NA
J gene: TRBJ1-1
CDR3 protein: CASSYSVPGTEAFF
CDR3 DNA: TGTGCCAGCAGTTACTCGGTCCCAGGCACTGAAGCTTTCTTT

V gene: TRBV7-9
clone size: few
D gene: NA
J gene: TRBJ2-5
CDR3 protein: CASSLVGETQYF
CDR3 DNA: TGTGCCAGCAGCTTGGTGGGGGAGACCCAGTACTTC

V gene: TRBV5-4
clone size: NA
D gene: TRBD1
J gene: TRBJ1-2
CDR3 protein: CASSPRQGGYGYTF
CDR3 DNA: TGTGCCAGCAGCCCTAGACAGGGGGGCTATGGCTACACCTTC

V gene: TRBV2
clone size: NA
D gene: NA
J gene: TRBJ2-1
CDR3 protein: CASMGSDPWNEQFF
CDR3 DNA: TGTGCCAGCATGGGATCGGACCCTTGGAATGAGCAGTTCTTC